This T cell receptor (beta chain) was captured in a study of cytotoxic CD8 clonotypes in ibrutinib-treated CLL. Looking at the study overall: Productive templates per sample averaged 255,043; productive rearrangements, some 99,000. General study findings and limits: Clonality was higher at baseline than in age-matched healthy donors and tracked circulating CD8+ T-cell counts.

This clone showed up just a few times. Its target is unknown. Per the germline V gene, CDR1 is LGHNA and CDR2 is YNFKEQ. The CDR3 spans 13 residues. The V end was cut by 4 bases, the J end by 4 bases, with 10 bases between. This table comes from immunoSEQ multiplex PCR, and its TCRdb copy is limited to in-frame clones, with some not included. The sample lists approximately 13,000 clones; 70% were seen once. The sequence derives from a human donor with chronic lymphocytic leukemia. Source: PBMCs, taken before ibrutinib treatment. V and J are TRBV4-2 and TRBJ1-2, with D uncertain. The CDR3 nucleotides read TGTGCCAGCAGCCCCAGTGGAGGCTATGGCTACACCTTC. Its protein is CASSPSGGYGYTF.